This T cell receptor (beta chain) was captured by sequencing in a study of blood T cell repertoires in COVID-19. The overall study: The origin of the acute and convalescent COVID-19 samples was the United States, Italy and Spain. T cells, B-cell-depleted T cells, or PBMCs supplied cDNA or gDNA.

Methods used by the authors: Reference gene primer amplification in the assay estimated nucleated cell counts. The protocol was immunoSEQ multiplex PCR, while the TCRdb copy is restricted to in-frame clones and leaves out a portion. The V and J calls and clone size were taken over from that table, and D and trimming were inferred from the DNA. The sample has roughly 99,000 clones, around 90% seen once. V shed 3 bases, J shed 4 bases, and the junction held 23 bases outside the gene matches. The CDR3 sequence is 22 residues long. CDR1 is SGHVS and CDR2 is FNYEAQ in the germline V gene. Sequencing used peripheral blood. This sequence joins TRBV7-6 and TRBJ2-2; 10 positions match TRBD2. The receptor comes from a woman between 25 and 40 years old with acute or convalescent COVID-19. The CDR3 region is CASSFGLAGDFFSHSSTGELFF. CDR3 in DNA: TGTGCCAGCAGCTTCGGTCTAGCGGGAGACTTTTTTTCACATTCGAGCACCGGGGAGCTGTTTTTT.